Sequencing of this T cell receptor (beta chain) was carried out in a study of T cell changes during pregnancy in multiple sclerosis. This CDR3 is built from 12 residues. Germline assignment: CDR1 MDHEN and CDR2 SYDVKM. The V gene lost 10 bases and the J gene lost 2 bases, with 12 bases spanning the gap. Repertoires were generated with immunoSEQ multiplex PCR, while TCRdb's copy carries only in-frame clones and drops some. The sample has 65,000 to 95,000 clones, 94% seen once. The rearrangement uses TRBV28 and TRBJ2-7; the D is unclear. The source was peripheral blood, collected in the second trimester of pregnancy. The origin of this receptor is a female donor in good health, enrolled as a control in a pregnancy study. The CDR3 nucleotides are TGTGCCACCGTCAGTTCAACCTACGAGCAGTACTTC. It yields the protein CATVSSTYEQYF. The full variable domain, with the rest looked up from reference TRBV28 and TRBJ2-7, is DVKVTQSSRYLVKRTGEKVFLECVQDMDHENMFWYRQDPGLGLRLIYFSYDVKMKEKGDIPEGYSVSREKKERFSLILESASTNQTSMYLCATVSSTYEQYFGPGTRLTVT.